This is a list of T cell receptor beta chains from one sample in a study of shared clonotypes between healthy human individuals. Measured with immunoSEQ multiplex PCR; TCRdb has only the in-frame clones, and not every one. Of around 2,000,000 clones in the sample, about 95% were seen once. Sequencing was performed on naive CD4+ T cells sorted from blood. The receptors come from a man between 18 and 35 years old in good health. Both conserved end residues are trimmed from each CDR3. The D gene is left open where the match is weak.

v_call	d_call	j_call	cdr3_aa
TRBV28	TRBD2	TRBJ2-2	ASSPIAGLLSGELF
TRBV5-1	TRBD1	TRBJ1-2	ASSFPGTGYGYT
TRBV30	.	TRBJ2-2	AWVGRSTGELF
TRBV7-9	TRBD1	TRBJ2-2	ASSDLRDRGGNTGELF
TRBV5-1	.	TRBJ2-1	ASSENLWNYNEQF
TRBV5-1	.	TRBJ2-3	ASSLQGWGDTQY
TRBV6-4	.	TRBJ1-1	ASSDPQGPTEAF
TRBV7-9	TRBD2	TRBJ2-1	ASSLGTSGSNEQF
TRBV2	.	TRBJ2-7	ATAVDGSFGPD
TRBV6-1	TRBD2	TRBJ2-3	ASSRVAGTTDTQY
TRBV5-1	.	TRBJ1-5	ASSLAGGEQPQH
TRBV6-1	.	TRBJ2-1	ASSGARGGPYNEQF
TRBV29-1	.	TRBJ1-2	SVEEWTMRGYT
TRBV5-6	.	TRBJ2-5	ASTREHLGETQY
TRBV27	.	TRBJ1-2	ASSRRGGGYGYT
TRBV2	.	TRBJ1-1	ASSESDVINTEAF
TRBV4-3	.	TRBJ1-1	ASSQDVRVGSEAF
TRBV5-1	.	TRBJ2-5	ASSLVTVEETQY
TRBV28	TRBD1	TRBJ1-2	ASKEGTGVPYGYT
TRBV15	.	TRBJ1-6	ATSRGGSYNSPLH
TRBV5-1	.	TRBJ2-5	ASKTAGVETQY
TRBV28	TRBD1	TRBJ2-7	ASSSQGTGGYEQY
TRBV9	.	TRBJ1-2	ASSVGAGAKYGYT
TRBV11-2	TRBD1	TRBJ1-6	ASSPLTGFGSPLH
TRBV19	.	TRBJ1-5	ASSLTVSNQPQH
TRBV30	.	TRBJ1-5	AWRVGGGNQPQH
TRBV2	.	TRBJ1-6	ASSDLGEAYNSPLH
TRBV18	.	TRBJ1-2	ASSPRGGTDGYT
TRBV5-1	TRBD1	TRBJ1-1	ASAESGTGDTEAF
TRBV28	.	TRBJ2-5	ASSLTQIQETQY
TRBV28	.	TRBJ2-2	AIQRRTGTTGELF
TRBV18	TRBD2	TRBJ2-5	ASSPPNGAGVLQETQY
TRBV5-1	TRBD2	TRBJ2-1	ASSLVGTSGRNEQF
TRBV6-1	.	TRBJ1-2	ASSEGGGYT
TRBV10-3	TRBD2	TRBJ2-1	AITSGLAGGWEQF